This T cell receptor (beta chain) derives from a study of blood T cell repertoires in COVID-19 (dated by TCRdb to 2018 to 2020). About the investigation overall: The collaborator samples originated in the United States, Italy and Spain and spanned the acute and convalescent phases of COVID-19. The material from the prospective study consisted of cDNA or gDNA derived from T cells, B-cell-depleted T cells, or PBMCs. Subjects who had been exposed to COVID-19, were actively infected with it, or had recovered from it provided the deeply sampled blood TCRbeta repertoires that made up the dataset. The repertoires were released in a freely available public database meant as a resource for research on the immune response to SARS-CoV-2. Samples came from the ongoing ImmuneRACE study (first 160 participants) plus 1,254 subjects from 6 global collaborators. Sample metadata almost always included a de-identified subject ID, COVID-19 status, age in years and sex. Where HLA class I and class II types were available, the types were taken from metadata supplied by the sample provider, not from assay-based typing.

For this clone: Its recognized antigen is unknown. It has no much larger one-base neighbor in the sample; base qualities were not kept.

Collaborating institutions collected whole blood in K2EDTA tubes following their own protocols. For TCRbeta analysis, collaborators shipped samples as frozen whole blood, isolated PBMCs, or DNA extracted from either of those sample types. V sheds 4 bases and J sheds 7 bases, leaving 22 bases between their ends. CDR1 and CDR2, per the germline V gene, are MNHEY and SVGEGT. From its cysteine to its phenylalanine, the CDR3 spans 16 amino acids. Only the CDR3 part of the read is kept: 48 bases, read in frame from the first base. TCRbeta CDR3 regions were amplified from genomic DNA by means of the immunoSEQ Assay, a bias-controlled multiplex PCR. The authors processed their data as follows. Within the assay, amplification of reference gene primers was used to estimate how many nucleated cells each sample contained. Sequence reads were collapsed and filtered to measure the absolute abundance of every unique TCRbeta CDR3 rearrangement. For each sample, productive Simpson clonality was calculated as the square root of Simpson's diversity index across productive rearrangements. TCRdb re-hosts the immuneACCESS table, in-frame sequences only. Its copies lack some clones; in the studies checked, an unresolved V gene accounts for under half of them, and the cause for the rest is not known. V and J calls and clone size come straight from that table; D and trimming were deduced from the DNA. The sample includes over 30,000 clones, with 85% to 90% observed a single time. Of the sample, approximately 15% falls within the top ten clones.

The study at large found these results: How much clinical and demographic metadata was included differed by source and by participant, and the metadata was provided uncurated.

The V and J segments used are TRBV6-2 or TRBV6-3 and TRBJ1-2; the D gene is unclear. The clonotype comes from a human donor with active COVID-19. The donor label of this sample is uncertain. Sequencing used peripheral blood. Read as DNA, the sequence is TGTGCCAGCAGTTCCTTCCGTCGGGTGGGAAGCGGTGGCTACACCTTC. This codes for CASSSFRRVGSGGYTF.